This T cell receptor beta chain was sequenced for a study of T-cell memory formation after mild COVID-19. Turning to the study itself: Clusters were largely donor specific. Study-wide results and caveats: Clones contracting over day 15 to 85 were CD4/CD8 balanced, with later expanders leaning CD4+. The pre-infection memory compartment contained some responding clones, suggesting cross-reactive memory joined.

Each CDR3 protein is one row after TCRdb ran MiXCR on the 5' RACE reads. The sample has about 260,000 distinct CDR3 sequences, 16% seen once; the top ten hold 20% to 25%. This clonotype was recorded many times. The antigen is unknown. The V end was cut by 5 bases, the J end by 5 bases, with 9 bases between. The CDR3 is 12 amino acids. Germline V lookup: CDR1 MNHEY, CDR2 SVGEGT. The chain recombines TRBV6-2 or TRBV6-3 with TRBJ2-5; D remains unclear. The sequenced sample consisted of PBMCs or a T cell subset sorted from them (not recorded which). The clonotype originates from a man younger than 35 who had mild COVID-19 (a few samples of this study predate the infection). Cell type and time point are not known. The CDR3 DNA follows: TGTGCCAGCAGTCCAACGGATGAGACCCAGTACTTC. Protein sequence: CASSPTDETQYF.